These 11 T cell receptor beta chains were sequenced from one sample in a study of blood T cell repertoires in COVID-19. Produced via immunoSEQ multiplex PCR; TCRdb's table is partial and in-frame only. Of 200,000 to 250,000 clones listed, approximately 81% are singletons. Source material: peripheral blood. Receptors were obtained from a woman over 75 with acute or convalescent COVID-19.

The chain uses TRBV5-4 and TRBJ2-3; TRBD1 agrees at 10 bases. V gave up 3 bases and J gave up 4 bases; unmatched junction bases: 5. The germline gives CDR1 SGHNT, CDR2 YYREEE (reference sequence). The CDR3 extends over 15 amino acids. CDR3 coding DNA: TGTGCCAGCAGCTCGGGACAGGGGTTTTCAGATACGCAGTATTTT. It translates to CASSSGQGFSDTQYF.

This clone was seen only once. This chain joins TRBV19 and TRBJ2-1, with TRBD1 identical over 12 bases. The CDR3 runs 15 residues. V was pared by 6 bases and J by 9 bases, with 9 bases of the junction left unmatched. Per the germline V gene, CDR1 is LNHDA and CDR2 is SQIVND (reference sequence). As DNA, the CDR3 is TGTGCCAGTAGGGATCCGGGACAGGGGGCGGGTGAGCAGTTCTTC. Protein sequence: CASRDPGQGAGEQFF.

The V gene is TRBV24-1, the J gene TRBJ2-1; TRBD1 aligns across 7 bases. This CDR3 region has 14 residues. The ends lost 5 bases at V and 6 bases at J; junction bases unmatched: 6. Germline V gene lookup returns CDR1 KGHDR and CDR2 SFDVKD. This chain's CDR3 is CATSVSGTVNEQFF. CDR3 DNA sequence: TGTGCCACCAGTGTCTCGGGGACAGTCAATGAGCAGTTCTTC.

The rearrangement uses TRBV20-1 and TRBJ1-3; D unclear. The CDR3 is 11 residues long. Germline CDR1 reads DFQATT; CDR2 reads SNEGSKA (reference sequence). The V and J ends lost 5 bases and 3 bases respectively, with 5 bases between them. The CDR3 is CSAAGGNTIYF. The CDR3 DNA reads as TGCAGTGCTGCGGGTGGAAACACCATATATTTT.

The J gene is TRBJ2-1, the V gene TRBV5-1, with 11 bases that match TRBD2. Losses at the gene ends were 0 bases for V and 4 bases for J; bases not matched to a gene: 3. Per germline, CDR1 SGHRS and CDR2 YFSETQ. There are 16 residues in the CDR3. This CDR3 reads CASSLGSSGGYNEQFF. The CDR3 nucleotides read TGCGCCAGCAGCTTGGGATCTAGCGGGGGGTACAATGAGCAGTTCTTC.

The chain employs TRBV5-1 and TRBJ2-3; maybe TRBD1 (6 bases). The germline V and J ends were trimmed by 4 bases and 2 bases, with 17 bases remaining between them. CDR3 length equals 16 residues. The germline V gene encodes CDR1 SGHRS and CDR2 YFSETQ. The CDR3 here is CASSPGTTGPTDTQYF. The CDR3 DNA is TGCGCCAGCAGCCCGGGTACTACAGGGCCCACAGATACGCAGTATTTT.

The chain links TRBV6-1 to TRBJ2-3; TRBD1 aligns across 8 bases. There are 16 residues in the CDR3. J gave up 4 bases and V 4 bases, and 10 bases lay outside the gene matches. Germline V gene lookup returns CDR1 MNHNS and CDR2 SASEGT. The CDR3 region is CASSAVPTGVADTQYF. The CDR3, as DNA: TGTGCCAGCAGTGCTGTTCCGACAGGGGTGGCAGATACGCAGTATTTT.

This clone has only one observation. This rearrangement joins TRBV19 to TRBJ1-1, with 7 bases fitting TRBD1. This CDR3 spans 14 amino acids. Germline CDR1 reads LNHDA; CDR2 reads SQIVND (reference sequence). Trimming cost V 8 bases and J 3 bases; bases outside gene matches: 9. Written as DNA, the CDR3 is TGTGCCAGTGGAGGGGGCGCGTGGGACACTGAAGCTTTCTTT. Protein product: CASGGGAWDTEAFF.

The rearrangement uses TRBV29-1 and TRBJ1-1; no clear D. V shed 5 bases and J shed 9 bases, with 16 bases lying between them. The CDR3 is made up of 12 amino acids. CDR1 and CDR2 (germline): SQVTM, ANQGSEA. CDR3 DNA: TGCAGCGTTTCCGGGAGAGAGGGTAAAGCTTTCTTT. It translates to CSVSGREGKAFF.

The genes are TRBV2 and TRBJ1-1, with 8 bases fitting TRBD1. The germline V gene has CDR1 SNHLY and CDR2 FYNNEI. The CDR3 spans 14 residues. V lost 5 bases and J lost 4; bases outside the gene matches: 6. The CDR3 region is CASSLTGGGTEAFF. As DNA, the CDR3 is TGTGCCAGCAGTCTTACAGGGGGGGGCACTGAAGCTTTCTTT.

This chain joins TRBV7-3 and TRBJ1-3, with unresolved D. Germline V lookup: CDR1 SGHTA, CDR2 FQGTGA. Trimming shortened V by 0 bases and J by 2 bases, and 5 bases separated the two germline ends. This CDR3 is built from 14 residues. The CDR3 DNA reads TGTGCCAGCAGCTTAACCCCAACTGGAAACACCATATATTTT. This gives the protein CASSLTPTGNTIYF.